Presented here are 20 T cell receptor beta chains from one specimen sequenced in a study of blood T cell repertoires in COVID-19. Measured with immunoSEQ multiplex PCR; TCRdb has only the in-frame clones, and not every one. The sample contains about 370,000 clones, around 91% of which appear only once. Sequencing was performed on PBMCs or T cells enriched from blood (not recorded which). These receptor sequences come from a man aged 18 to 35 who had recovered from COVID-19.

V gene TRBV27 combines with J gene TRBJ2-1; D unclear. CDR1 is MNHEY, CDR2 SMNVEV, per germline (reference sequence). The V gene lost 0 bases and the J gene lost 0 bases, with 9 bases spanning the gap. This CDR3 has 16 residues. The CDR3 here is CASSLSPRSSYNEQFF. The CDR3 nucleotides are TGTGCCAGCAGTTTATCTCCGAGGAGCTCCTACAATGAGCAGTTCTTC.

The rearrangement uses TRBV7-9 and TRBJ2-5; D gene ambiguous. The germline V gene has CDR1 SEHNR and CDR2 FQNEAQ (reference sequence). The CDR3 covers 13 residues. Trimming pared 3 bases from V and 4 bases from J, leaving 9 bases between. The CDR3 DNA is TGTGCCAGCAGCTTTATTCGAGGAGAGACCCAGTACTTC. Its protein product is CASSFIRGETQYF. The whole variable domain, filled in from reference TRBV7-9 and TRBJ2-5, reads DTGVSQNPRHKITKRGQNVTFRCDPISEHNRLYWYRQTLGQGPEFLTYFQNEAQLEKSRLLSDRFSAERPKGSFSTLEIQRTEQGDSAMYLCASSFIRGETQYFGPGTRLLVL.

The V gene is TRBV6-5, the J gene TRBJ2-7, with D tentatively TRBD1 (6 bases). V lost 9 bases to trimming and J lost 4 bases, with 7 bases between them. The germline V gene has CDR1 MNHEY and CDR2 SVGAGI. The CDR3 totals 10 residues. CDR3 bases: TGTGCCAGAGGGGGTTACGAGCAGTACTTC. Translating it yields CARGGYEQYF.

V is TRBV28 and J is TRBJ1-2; D is unresolved. CDR1 and CDR2 from the germline V gene are MDHEN and SYDVKM. CDR3 length: 14 amino acids. Trimming left V 5 bases short and J 0 bases short, with 10 bases between. The DNA of the CDR3 is TGTGCCAGCAGTGCGGGTCCCTCTAACTATGGCTACACCTTC. This sequence encodes CASSAGPSNYGYTF.

This chain uses TRBV7-8 with TRBJ1-6; D remains ambiguous. Trimming left V 5 bases short and J 5 bases short, with 7 bases between. Germline CDR1 reads SGHVS; CDR2 reads FQNEAQ. This CDR3 has 13 amino acids. The CDR3: CASSQSNNSPLHF. The CDR3 DNA follows: TGTGCCAGCAGCCAATCTAATAATTCACCCCTCCACTTT.

The chain combines TRBV15 with TRBJ1-4; 8 bases agree with TRBD1. Germline loops: CDR1 LNHNV, CDR2 YYDKDF (reference sequence). This CDR3 is 15 amino acids long. Trimming removed 0 bases from V and 7 bases from J; junction bases left unmatched: 4. CDR3 sequence reads: CATSRDLTGGEKLFF. DNA of the CDR3: TGTGCCACCAGCAGAGATCTAACAGGGGGTGAAAAACTGTTTTTT.

This clone occurred once. This rearrangement joins TRBV6-1 to TRBJ1-5; D call uncertain. The CDR3 contains 16 residues. V was pared by 4 bases and J by 4 bases, with 17 bases between. The germline CDR1 and CDR2 sequences are MNHNS and SASEGT. In nucleotides, the CDR3 is TGTGCCAGCAGTGGCGGTGCCTCGGGTCGGAATCAGCCCCAGCATTTT. The encoded protein is CASSGGASGRNQPQHF.

This rearrangement joins TRBV19 to TRBJ1-5, with D unresolved. The CDR3 runs to 14 residues. V dropped 0 bases and J dropped 3 bases, with 6 bases sitting between them. Germline assignment: CDR1 LNHDA and CDR2 SQIVND (reference sequence). The CDR3 reads CASSIDINNQPQHF. DNA of the CDR3: TGTGCCAGTAGTATAGATATTAACAATCAGCCCCAGCATTTT.

V and J are TRBV10-3 and TRBJ1-1, with D maybe TRBD1 (5 bases). The germline V and J ends were trimmed by 4 bases and 6 bases, with 15 bases remaining between them. There are 14 residues in the CDR3. Germline-derived CDR1 and CDR2 are ENHRY and SYGVKD. CDR3 region: CAISAGGIASEAFF. The CDR3 DNA is TGTGCCATCAGTGCGGGGGGAATTGCGTCTGAAGCTTTCTTT.

The rearrangement links TRBV7-2 to TRBJ2-2, with 7 bases matching TRBD1. Germline assignment: CDR1 SGHTA and CDR2 FQGNSA. This CDR3 comprises 15 residues. The junction had 5 bases not matched to a gene; V was cut back by 3 bases and J by 4 bases. CDR3 sequence (DNA): TGTGCCAGCAGCTTCCGGACAGGTGGCACCGGGGAGCTGTTTTTT. This encodes CASSFRTGGTGELFF. Full variable domain (missing parts from reference TRBV7-2 and TRBJ2-2): GAGVSQSPSNKVTEKGKDVELRCDPISGHTALYWYRQSLGQGLEFLIYFQGNSAPDKSGLPSDRFSAERTGGSVSTLTIQRTQQEDSAVYLCASSFRTGGTGELFFGEGSRLTVL.

The CDR3 region is CASSDRGNTEAFF. In DNA form, the CDR3 reads TGTGCCAGCAGCGACAGGGGGAACACTGAAGCTTTCTTT. V and J are TRBV12-3 or TRBV12-4 and TRBJ1-1, with 8 bases aligning to TRBD1. Trimming at V came to 6 bases and at J to 1 base, leaving 1 base not matched to a gene. The CDR3 covers 13 residues.

The chain couples TRBV4-1 to TRBJ1-2; 7 nucleotides match TRBD1. This CDR3 contains 17 residues. Trimming at V came to 1 base and at J to 6 bases, leaving 14 bases not matched to a gene. Germline CDR1 and CDR2: MGHRA and YSYEKL. The CDR3 spells CASSQGVDATGFHGYTF. In DNA, the CDR3 is TGCGCCAGCAGCCAAGGGGTTGACGCGACAGGGTTTCATGGCTACACCTTC.

This clone has a single count. The genes are TRBV19 and TRBJ2-3; D call uncertain. CDR3 length: 15 amino acids. The germline V gene has CDR1 LNHDA and CDR2 SQIVND (reference sequence). Trimming shortened V by 1 base and J by 2 bases, and 10 bases separated the two germline ends. The CDR3 coding sequence is TGTGCCAGTAGTATAGTGGCCAGATACACAGATACGCAGTATTTT. The encoded protein is CASSIVARYTDTQYF.

The chain couples TRBV18 to TRBJ2-3; 7 positions agree with TRBD2. CDR1 is KGHSH, CDR2 LQKENI, per germline. The CDR3 runs to 16 residues. V shed 3 bases, J shed 3 bases, and the junction held 9 bases outside the gene matches. The CDR3: CASSPRAAGITDTQYF. The CDR3 DNA follows: TGTGCCAGCTCACCCCGGGCAGCGGGGATTACAGATACGCAGTATTTT.

The chain combines TRBV30 with TRBJ2-7, with D possibly matching TRBD2 (5 bases). CDR3 length: 17 residues. In germline, CDR1 is GTSNPN, CDR2 SVGIG (reference sequence). The germline V and J ends were trimmed by 0 bases and 5 bases, with 23 bases remaining between them. The CDR3 DNA reads TGTGCCTGGAGTGTGGGATGGAGGAGTGGTATAAGGGACGAGCAGTACTTC. Protein: CAWSVGWRSGIRDEQYF. Using reference TRBV30 and TRBJ2-7 for the parts outside the CDR3, the full variable domain is SQTIHQWPATLVQPVGSPLSLECTVEGTSNPNLYWYRQAAGRGLQLLFYSVGIGQISSEVPQNLSASRPQDRQFILSSKKLLLSDSGFYLCAWSVGWRSGIRDEQYFGPGTRLTVT.

With regard to this clone: The identical CDR3 is also encoded by other nucleotide sequences in the sample. This chain uses TRBV5-1 with TRBJ2-2; 7 bases are shared with TRBD1. The CDR3 length is 15 residues. V lost 0 bases, J lost 4 bases, and 3 bases stayed unmatched. Germline-derived CDR1 and CDR2 are SGHRS and YFSETQ. This CDR3 reads CASSLDRGSTGELFF. The CDR3 DNA is TGCGCCAGCAGCTTGGACAGGGGTAGCACCGGGGAGCTGTTTTTT.

V gene TRBV19 combines with J gene TRBJ2-2; the match to TRBD2 covers 8 bases. Germline assignment: CDR1 LNHDA and CDR2 SQIVND (reference sequence). The CDR3 runs 16 residues. The V segment lost 8 bases and the J segment 4 bases; nucleotides outside the gene matches: 12. The CDR3 protein is CASSDLLAEFTGELFF. In DNA form, the CDR3 reads TGTGCCAGTTCTGACTTACTAGCGGAGTTCACCGGGGAGCTGTTTTTT.

The V gene is TRBV30, the J gene TRBJ2-1; D is perhaps TRBD2 (6 bases). From germline, CDR1 is GTSNPN and CDR2 SVGIG (reference sequence). Trimming removed 4 bases at V and 5 bases at J, with 12 bases between. The length of the CDR3 is 13 residues. CDR3 residues: CAWNDGGDNEQFF. The CDR3 nucleotides are TGTGCCTGGAACGACGGAGGGGACAATGAGCAGTTCTTC.

The rearrangement links TRBV30 to TRBJ2-1; possible D gene TRBD1, 7 bases. The V end lost 4 bases, the J end lost 6 bases, and 13 bases lay between the germline ends. The CDR3 contains 13 residues. From germline, CDR1 is GTSNPN and CDR2 SVGIG (reference sequence). The CDR3 DNA reads TGTGCCTGGAACAGGGGAGGATCCAATGAGCAGTTCTTC. This sequence encodes CAWNRGGSNEQFF.

This chain uses TRBV18 with TRBJ2-3; 10 bases are shared with TRBD1. The V gene end was trimmed by 2 bases and the J gene end by 3 bases; junction bases not matched to a gene: 5. The CDR3 runs to 16 residues. Germline CDR1 and CDR2: KGHSH and LQKENI. CDR3 sequence: CASSPSGQGVTDTQYF. In nucleotides, the CDR3 is TGTGCCAGCTCACCAAGCGGACAGGGGGTGACAGATACGCAGTATTTT. Full variable domain (missing parts from reference TRBV18 and TRBJ2-3): NAGVMQNPRHLVRRRGQEARLRCSPMKGHSHVYWYRQLPEEGLKFMVYLQKENIIDESGMPKERFSAEFPKEGPSILRIQQVVRGDSAAYFCASSPSGQGVTDTQYFGPGTRLTVL.